One sample yielded the 10 T cell receptor beta chains listed below, sequenced in a study of shared clonotypes between healthy human individuals (dated by TCRdb to between 2020 and 2021). Receptor libraries were prepared by the immunoSEQ multiplex PCR assay. This is the immuneACCESS table as TCRdb keeps it, with only in-frame sequences that have V and J called. A part of the clones is gone; compared with another copy, unresolved V genes explain less than half, and the rest is unexplained. Here the sample has about 2.3 million clones; around 90% occur a single time. The ten top clones hold around 0.35% of the sample. The sequenced sample consisted of naive CD4+ T cells from PBMCs. Explained via the paper, the cell subset or site label denotes: CD45RA+ positively selected. All receptors derive from a young man in good health. Some clones in this sample may be carry-over from other donors' samples.

The genes are TRBV7-9 and TRBJ2-4, with 8 nucleotides matching TRBD1. In germline, CDR1 is SEHNR, CDR2 FQNEAQ (reference sequence). The CDR3 consists of 13 residues. Unmatched junction bases numbered 4, after V lost 3 bases and J lost 9 bases. The CDR3 nucleotides read TGTGCCAGCAGCTTCGGACAGGGACCCATTCAGTACTTC. Translating gives CASSFGQGPIQYF. The entire variable domain, with the rest obtained from reference TRBV7-9 and TRBJ2-4, is as follows: DTGVSQNPRHKITKRGQNVTFRCDPISEHNRLYWYRQTLGQGPEFLTYFQNEAQLEKSRLLSDRFSAERPKGSFSTLEIQRTEQGDSAMYLCASSFGQGPIQYFGAGTRLSVL.

The chain is built from TRBV6-5 and TRBJ2-7; 12 bases fit TRBD2. The CDR3 covers 16 residues. V gave up 1 base and J gave up 4 bases; unmatched junction bases: 5. Germline V gene data show CDR1 as MNHEY and CDR2 as SVGAGI. The CDR3 nucleotides are TGTGCCAGCAGTTACTTGAGGACTAGCGGGACTTACGAGCAGTACTTC. Translated: CASSYLRTSGTYEQYF.

The chain combines TRBV2 with TRBJ1-2; D perhaps matches TRBD1 (6 bases). The CDR3 is 15 residues long. The ends were cut back, 0 bases at V and 8 bases at J, with 16 bases in the middle. In germline, CDR1 is SNHLY, CDR2 FYNNEI. The CDR3 DNA sequence: TGTGCCAGCAGTGAAGCGGGACGGGGAGGGGGAGGCTACACCTTC. Translation: CASSEAGRGGGGYTF.

The gene calls are TRBV14 and TRBJ2-1; 12 nucleotides line up with TRBD2. The V gene end was trimmed by 5 bases and the J gene end by 2 bases; junction bases not matched to a gene: 4. CDR3 size: 16 residues. Per germline, CDR1 SGHDN and CDR2 FVKESK. The DNA of the CDR3 is TGTGCCAGCAGCGGAAGACTAGCGGGAGCCTACAATGAGCAGTTCTTC. It encodes CASSGRLAGAYNEQFF.

The V and J genes are TRBV28 and TRBJ2-1, with 7 bases that match TRBD1. Germline CDR1 reads MDHEN; CDR2 reads SYDVKM. The CDR3 contains 14 residues. J gave up 4 bases and V 7 bases, and 7 bases lay outside the gene matches. This CDR3 reads CASKPGQTYNEQFF. CDR3 in DNA: TGTGCCAGCAAACCGGGACAGACATACAATGAGCAGTTCTTC.

The rearrangement joins TRBV2 to TRBJ2-3; D gene unclear. This CDR3 is 10 amino acids long. The V gene lost 8 bases and the J gene lost 9 bases, with 9 bases spanning the gap. Germline loops: CDR1 SNHLY, CDR2 FYNNEI. Here the CDR3 DNA reads TGTGCCAGCGCAGTCAAAACGCAGTATTTT. This codes for CASAVKTQYF.

This chain joins TRBV7-2 and TRBJ1-2; D perhaps matches TRBD1 (5 bases). Trimming stripped 1 base from V and 0 bases from J, with 9 bases between. Germline CDR1 and CDR2: SGHTA and FQGNSA. The CDR3 is made up of 15 amino acids. The CDR3 DNA reads TGTGCCAGCAGCTTAGGGGGCGGATCTAACTATGGCTACACCTTC. Encoded protein: CASSLGGGSNYGYTF.

V is TRBV7-8 and J is TRBJ1-3; D gene ambiguous. The germline V gene encodes CDR1 SGHVS and CDR2 FQNEAQ. This CDR3 is 14 amino acids long. V was cut by 1 base and J by 5 bases, with 9 bases left in between. In nucleotides, the CDR3 is TGTGCCAGCAGCTTAGTCCCGCAGCGAAACACCATATATTTT. Translated: CASSLVPQRNTIYF.

This clone was seen only a few times. The same CDR3 also results from other DNA sequences found in this sample. The chain couples TRBV28 to TRBJ1-1; tentatively, D is TRBD1 (6 bases). Deletions cut 6 bases from V and 3 bases from J, with 8 bases between. The CDR3 runs to 12 residues. Germline V lookup: CDR1 MDHEN, CDR2 SYDVKM. The CDR3 DNA reads TGTGCCAGCAGGGGGGCTTACACTGAAGCTTTCTTT. Its protein is CASRGAYTEAFF.

The chain employs TRBV9 and TRBJ2-5; TRBD2 matches at 13 bases. V shed 0 bases, J shed 4 bases, and the junction held 12 bases outside the gene matches. Germline CDR1 SGDLS, CDR2 YYNGEE. The CDR3 extends over 19 amino acids. CDR3 amino acids: CASSVAPGTSGTGGETQYF. Here the CDR3 DNA reads TGTGCCAGCAGCGTAGCTCCCGGGACTAGCGGGACAGGAGGAGAGACCCAGTACTTC.